The next 6 T cell receptor beta chains were all read from a single sample in a study of T cells in Graves' hyperthyroidism and ophthalmopathy. Amplification of TCR beta CDR3 regions used RNA as the template. During a first-round RT-PCR of the TCR CDR3, the HTBI primer set was used. TCRdb used MiXCR to reprocess the multiplex PCR reads, holding one entry per CDR3 protein. Altogether some 440,000 distinct CDR3 sequences are present, approximately 15% being singletons, with the ten largest covering 13% to 15%. The sequencing sample was made of blood. Receptors were obtained from a woman between 18 and 30 years old with Graves' hyperthyroidism.

This clonotype was recorded at least ten times. The CDR3 DNA is TGTGCCAGCAGCTTGTACTCTAGTCTCTACGAGCAGTACTTC. This codes for CASSLYSSLYEQYF. J is TRBJ2-7 and V is TRBV5-6; D gene ambiguous. Germline CDR1 and CDR2: SGHDT and YYEEEE. This CDR3 is built from 14 residues. V was pared by 1 base and J by 3 bases, with 11 bases between.

This chain joins TRBV20-1 and TRBJ1-4, with 12 bases lining up with TRBD1. V lost 1 base and J lost 8; bases outside the gene matches: 17. The CDR3 runs to 19 residues. In germline, CDR1 is DFQATT, CDR2 SNEGSKA (reference sequence). DNA for the CDR3: TGCAGTGCTAGAGCCGGGGGGACAGGGGGCCTTGGATTGGTCGAAAAACTGTTTTTT. As protein: CSARAGGTGGLGLVEKLFF.

This chain uses TRBV20-1 with TRBJ1-2; 7 bases map to TRBD1. Germline V gives CDR1 DFQATT, CDR2 SNEGSKA (reference sequence). This CDR3 spans 12 amino acids. V was pared by 5 bases and J by 7 bases, with 7 bases of the junction left unmatched. The DNA for the CDR3 is TGCAGTGCTCTGACAGGGATCACTGGCTACACCTTC. It translates to CSALTGITGYTF.

Ten or more counts support this clonotype. J is TRBJ1-2 and V is TRBV3-1, with D hard to call. This CDR3 is 14 amino acids long. Germline assignment: CDR1 LGHDT and CDR2 YNNKEL (reference sequence). V shed 0 bases and J shed 4 bases, with 9 bases lying between them. DNA of the CDR3: TGTGCCAGCAGCCAAGAAGCGCAGTTCTATGGCTACACCTTC. Its translation is CASSQEAQFYGYTF.

The chain combines TRBV5-1 with TRBJ1-1; tentatively, D is TRBD1 (5 bases). This CDR3 contains 14 residues. V gave up 4 bases and J gave up 4 bases, with 14 bases separating them. Germline V gene data show CDR1 as SGHRS and CDR2 as YFSETQ. CDR3 nucleotide sequence: TGCGCCAGCAGCCCGGGGGGTAGCGGCACTGAAGCTTTCTTT. Encoded protein: CASSPGGSGTEAFF.

This clonotype has a count of ten or more. V usage is TRBV20-1 and J usage is TRBJ1-1, with 9 bases identical to TRBD1. CDR1 DFQATT and CDR2 SNEGSKA come from the germline V gene (reference sequence). The CDR3 has 14 amino acids. The V and J ends lost 2 bases and 3 bases, in that order; junction bases with no gene match: 4. The CDR3 reads CSARPGTGHTEAFF. The CDR3 DNA reads TGCAGTGCTAGACCCGGGACAGGGCACACTGAAGCTTTCTTT.